What follows are 24 T cell receptor beta chains derived from one specimen sequenced in a study of blood T cell repertoires in COVID-19 (dated by TCRdb to 2020 to 2022). Library construction relied on the immunoSEQ multiplex PCR assay. This immuneACCESS table, as held by TCRdb, lists in-frame sequences with V and J called but not all clones. Of the missing ones, under half trace to an unresolved V gene in checked studies; the others have no known cause. The sample table shows about 140,000 clones, and over 75% are seen once. The top ten constitute over 9.5% of the sample. The sequencing input was peripheral blood. All receptors come from a man in his fifties or sixties with active or convalescent COVID-19.

The rearrangement uses TRBV9 and TRBJ2-1; 11 positions match TRBD2. J lost 5 bases, V lost 3 bases, and 7 bases had no gene match. Germline CDR1 reads SGDLS; CDR2 reads YYNGEE. The CDR3 sequence is 16 residues long. This CDR3 is CASSAHGLAGHNEQFF. As DNA, the CDR3 is TGTGCCAGCAGCGCGCATGGACTAGCGGGCCACAATGAGCAGTTCTTC.

The J gene is TRBJ1-4, the V gene TRBV5-6; possible D gene TRBD1, 5 bases. Germline-derived CDR1 and CDR2 are SGHDT and YYEEEE. Between the trimmed V and J ends, which lost 4 bases and 6 bases, there was a span of 13 bases. The CDR3 is 14 amino acids. In nucleotides, the CDR3 is TGTGCCAGCAGCATCAGGGCCGGGTATGAAAAACTGTTTTTT. It is translated as CASSIRAGYEKLFF.

The J gene is TRBJ1-6, the V gene TRBV28; no clear D. The V end was cut by 2 bases, the J end by 4 bases, with 9 bases between. The length of the CDR3 is 15 residues. The germline V gene has CDR1 MDHEN and CDR2 SYDVKM. CDR3 nucleotides: TGTGCCAGCAGTTTAGGGCAGCTTTATAATTCACCCCTCCACTTT. Translation: CASSLGQLYNSPLHF.

This chain connects TRBV28 to TRBJ2-7; D is ambiguous. Per the germline V gene, CDR1 is MDHEN and CDR2 is SYDVKM. V was pared by 7 bases and J by 2 bases, with 15 bases between. The CDR3 extends over 14 amino acids. Here the CDR3 DNA reads TGTGCCAGCACCCTTAAGAGCCTACCCTACGAGCAGTACTTC. This gives the protein CASTLKSLPYEQYF.

This sequence joins TRBV5-1 and TRBJ1-5, with TRBD1 identical over 9 bases. Trimming took 2 bases from V and 4 from J; bases not matched to a gene: 7. The CDR3 covers 16 residues. The germline CDR1 and CDR2 sequences are SGHRS and YFSETQ. CDR3 sequence (DNA): TGCGCCAGCAGCTTTGGCCCGGGACAGGGTAATCAGCCCCAGCATTTT. Translated: CASSFGPGQGNQPQHF. The variable domain in full, with the rest retrieved from reference TRBV5-1 and TRBJ1-5, is KAGVTQTPRYLIKTRGQQVTLSCSPISGHRSVSWYQQTPGQGLQFLFEYFSETQRNKGNFPGRFSGRQFSNSRSEMNVSTLELGDSALYLCASSFGPGQGNQPQHFGDGTRLSIL.

The chain joins TRBV5-4 to TRBJ1-5; D unclear. This CDR3 is 13 amino acids long. Germline V gene data show CDR1 as SGHNT and CDR2 as YYREEE (reference sequence). Trimming removed 2 bases at V and 7 bases at J, with 10 bases between. This CDR3 is CASSFGEGQPQHF. The CDR3 DNA is TGTGCCAGCAGCTTCGGGGAAGGCCAGCCCCAGCATTTT.

The chain links TRBV3-1 (or the pseudogene TRBV3-2) to TRBJ2-5; 12 bases align to TRBD2. V shed 4 bases and J 5 bases; nucleotides not matched to a gene: 8. This CDR3 has 16 amino acids. Germline assignment: CDR1 LGHDT and CDR2 YNNKEL (reference sequence). CDR3 nucleotide sequence: TGTGCCAGCAGCCCGACTAGCGGGAGACGATTTGAGACCCAGTACTTC. This gives the protein CASSPTSGRRFETQYF.

The genes are TRBV13 and TRBJ2-7, with TRBD1 identical over 10 bases. Germline assignment: CDR1 PRHDT and CDR2 FYEKMQ (reference sequence). The CDR3 has 14 amino acids. With V trimmed by 4 bases and J by 5 bases, 5 bases remained unmatched. The DNA for the CDR3 is TGTGCCAGCAGCTCCCGGGACAGGGGACACGAGCAGTACTTC. This sequence encodes CASSSRDRGHEQYF.

The V and J genes are TRBV6-5 and TRBJ2-1; 9 nucleotides align to TRBD1. Germline V CDR1 and CDR2: MNHEY, SVGAGI. The CDR3 loop spans 14 amino acids. Losses at the gene ends were 4 bases for V and 6 bases for J; bases not matched to a gene: 4. This chain's CDR3 is CASSSRDRANEQFF. The CDR3 coding sequence is TGTGCCAGCAGTTCCCGGGACAGGGCCAATGAGCAGTTCTTC.

This clone was observed a handful of times. This chain uses TRBV18 with TRBJ2-7, with TRBD1 matching over 7 bases. V lost 2 bases to trimming and J lost 2 bases; unmatched junction nucleotides: 3. CDR1 and CDR2 (germline): KGHSH, LQKENI. This CDR3 contains 14 residues. In nucleotides, the CDR3 is TGTGCCAGCTCACCAGGGGACAGCCCCTACGAGCAGTACTTC. Protein sequence: CASSPGDSPYEQYF.

The chain recombines TRBV9 with TRBJ2-4; perhaps TRBD1 as D (5 bases). CDR3 size: 16 residues. The V end lost 0 bases, the J end lost 2 bases, and 12 bases lay between the germline ends. Germline CDR1 SGDLS, CDR2 YYNGEE. CDR3 nucleotides: TGTGCCAGCAGCGTAGGTCCCATGGGGCCCAAAAACATTCAGTACTTC. Translation: CASSVGPMGPKNIQYF.

The gene calls are TRBV6-6 and TRBJ2-7; the D gene is possibly TRBD1 (6 bases). The CDR3 length is 13 residues. Germline assignment: CDR1 MNHNY and CDR2 SVGAGI (reference sequence). The V end was cut by 5 bases, the J end by 1 base, with 9 bases between. Here the CDR3 DNA reads TGTGCCAGCAGTGAGACAGGATCCTACGAGCAGTACTTC. Translated, it gives CASSETGSYEQYF.

This clone is a singleton in its sample. The V call is TRBV3-1 (or the pseudogene TRBV3-2), the J call TRBJ1-5; the D gene is possibly TRBD1 (5 bases). The CDR3 runs 14 residues. Germline V lookup: CDR1 LGHDT, CDR2 YNNKEL (reference sequence). Trimming cost V 0 bases and J 4 bases, with 7 bases left between them. The CDR3 is CASSQDHRNQPQHF. CDR3 in DNA: TGTGCCAGCAGCCAAGATCACAGGAATCAGCCCCAGCATTTT.

This chain links TRBV11-2 with TRBJ2-7; the match to TRBD1 covers 8 bases. V dropped 3 bases and J dropped 6; count of bases not matched to a gene: 7. Germline V gene lookup returns CDR1 SGHAT and CDR2 FQNNGV. The CDR3 length is 14 residues. The DNA for the CDR3 is TGTGCCAGCAGCTTTTCCTACACAGGGGGCGAGCAGTACTTC. Its protein product is CASSFSYTGGEQYF.

This sequence joins TRBV7-3 and TRBJ2-3, with TRBD2 matching 12 bases. The germline V gene encodes CDR1 SGHTA and CDR2 FQGTGA. V dropped 5 bases and J dropped 0; count of bases not matched to a gene: 0. CDR3 length: 15 amino acids. This CDR3 is CASSGTSGSTDTQYF. The CDR3, as DNA: TGTGCCAGCAGCGGGACTAGCGGGAGCACAGATACGCAGTATTTT.

The chain links TRBV7-2 to TRBJ2-7; 8 bases line up with TRBD1. The CDR3 runs to 15 residues. CDR1 SGHTA and CDR2 FQGNSA come from the germline V gene. Germline trimming cut 4 bases from V and 0 bases from J; bases unmatched to any gene: 5. As DNA, the CDR3 is TGTGCCAGCAGCTATAGCACAGGGGGCTCCTACGAGCAGTACTTC. It codes for CASSYSTGGSYEQYF.

The rearrangement joins TRBV4-2 to TRBJ1-2; TRBD1 aligns across 11 bases. V shed 2 bases, J shed 4 bases, and the junction held 6 bases outside the gene matches. The CDR3 consists of 16 residues. The V gene's germline CDR1 is LGHNA and CDR2 YNFKEQ. This CDR3 reads CASSQPGGQGVYGYTF. In DNA, the CDR3 is TGTGCCAGCAGCCAACCCGGGGGACAGGGGGTCTATGGCTACACCTTC.

Only a few counts were recorded for this clone. V is TRBV5-6 and J is TRBJ2-4; 10 nucleotides match TRBD1. The CDR3 contains 19 residues. J was trimmed by 0 bases and V by 2 bases; bases with no gene match: 11. Germline values: CDR1 SGHDT, CDR2 YYEEEE. The CDR3 loop is CASSFYFGQGELAKNIQYF. Here the CDR3 DNA reads TGTGCCAGCAGCTTTTATTTTGGACAGGGGGAACTAGCCAAAAACATTCAGTACTTC.

This clone was recorded only once. The DNA of the CDR3 is TGCAGCGCCAGGGTCTCCCAAGAGACCCAGTACTTC. This codes for CSARVSQETQYF. The V gene is TRBV29-1, the J gene TRBJ2-5, with D perhaps TRBD1 (5 bases). The CDR3 length is 12 residues. The V end lost 7 bases, the J end lost 1 base, and 10 bases lay between the germline ends. From germline, CDR1 is SQVTM and CDR2 ANQGSEA.

V is TRBV2 and J is TRBJ2-5; D gene uncertain. V shed 2 bases and J shed 5 bases, with 9 bases lying between them. The CDR3 is 13 residues long. Germline V gene data show CDR1 as SNHLY and CDR2 as FYNNEI. The CDR3 reads CASSELDGETQYF. The CDR3 DNA reads as TGTGCCAGCAGTGAACTAGACGGCGAGACCCAGTACTTC.

The V gene is TRBV29-1, the J gene TRBJ2-7; 10 positions match TRBD1. V was clipped by 3 bases and J by 6 bases; unmatched bases: 5. Germline lookup yields CDR1 SQVTM and CDR2 ANQGSEA. The CDR3 has 13 residues. The CDR3 nucleotides read TGCAGCGTTGAGGGACAGGGGAATCGCGAGCAGTACTTC. It specifies CSVEGQGNREQYF.

This chain uses TRBV3-1 (or the pseudogene TRBV3-2) with TRBJ1-1, with a weak D call TRBD1 (6 bases). Trimming stripped 4 bases from V and 2 bases from J, with 17 bases between. Germline V CDR1 and CDR2: LGHDT, YNNKEL (reference sequence). This CDR3 is built from 16 residues. DNA of the CDR3: TGTGCCAGCAGCCCTACTTCGGGACACTCCAACACTGAAGCTTTCTTT. Translation gives CASSPTSGHSNTEAFF.

DNA of the CDR3: TGCGCCAGCAGCGCCACAGGGGATGACTATGGCTACACCTTC. Protein product: CASSATGDDYGYTF. This chain uses TRBV5-1 with TRBJ1-2; 7 nucleotides align to TRBD1. Germline V CDR1 and CDR2: SGHRS, YFSETQ. V lost 4 bases, J lost 3 bases, and 6 bases stayed unmatched. The CDR3 runs to 14 residues.

This clone showed up just once. The chain uses TRBV5-1 and TRBJ1-3; D may be TRBD1 (5 bases). The CDR3 is made up of 15 amino acids. V gave up 7 bases and J gave up 0 bases, with 14 bases separating them. Germline V gene sequence: CDR1 SGHRS, CDR2 YFSETQ. CDR3 DNA sequence: TGCGCCAGCCAACAGACAGCGAGCTCTGGAAACACCATATATTTT. It is translated as CASQQTASSGNTIYF.